The 20 T cell receptor beta chains below were found in one sample sequenced in a study of CD8 T cells in Susac syndrome. Reverse transcription of about 0.45 to 1 ug RNA was performed with random hexamers. TCRdb re-analysed the immunoSEQ multiplex PCR reads in MiXCR, keeping a single row per CDR3 protein. The repertoire has about 110,000 distinct CDR3 sequences, less than 97% of them found once; the top ten carry under 0.1%. Material for sequencing was CD4+ T cells from PBMCs. Receptors were obtained from a human donor in good health.

The chain is built from TRBV27 and TRBJ2-7; maybe TRBD2 (6 bases). V lost 10 bases and J lost 3, with 22 bases in between. Germline V CDR1 and CDR2: MNHEY, SMNVEV (reference sequence). The CDR3 runs to 15 residues. The CDR3, as DNA: TGTGCCACCGCTTATGGGCCGGCGGGGTACTACGAGCAGTACTTC. This translates into CATAYGPAGYYEQYF.

The J gene is TRBJ2-7, the V gene TRBV20-1, with TRBD1 matching 7 bases. CDR3 length equals 15 residues. Germline V gives CDR1 DFQATT, CDR2 SNEGSKA (reference sequence). Trimming removed 5 bases from V and 6 bases from J; junction bases left unmatched: 16. The CDR3 here is CSAPDLLTGTSEQYF. CDR3 nucleotides: TGCAGTGCTCCCGACCTTCTGACAGGGACGAGCGAGCAGTACTTC.

This chain joins TRBV20-1 and TRBJ2-7; 9 bases match TRBD2. J lost 7 bases, V lost 1 base, and 5 bases had no gene match. Germline values: CDR1 DFQATT, CDR2 SNEGSKA (reference sequence). This CDR3 spans 13 amino acids. CDR3 in DNA: TGCAGTGCTAGAGCAGGACTAGCGCAAGAGCAGTACTTC. Amino acids: CSARAGLAQEQYF.

This clonotype was picked up one time. The rearrangement joins TRBV30 to TRBJ2-2; possible D gene TRBD1, 5 bases. The germline V gene has CDR1 GTSNPN and CDR2 SVGIG (reference sequence). V lost 1 base to trimming and J lost 6 bases, with 9 bases between them. The CDR3 extends over 13 amino acids. As DNA, the CDR3 is TGTGCCTGGAGTGAGGGGTTCGCCGGGGAGCTGTTTTTT. Protein: CAWSEGFAGELFF.

This clonotype was found once. This sequence joins TRBV5-1 and TRBJ2-6; 7 bases agree with TRBD1. Losses at the gene ends were 5 bases for V and 3 bases for J; bases not matched to a gene: 8. The CDR3 extends over 16 amino acids. Germline CDR1 is SGHRS and CDR2 is YFSETQ. In DNA, the CDR3 is TGCGCCAGCAGACGACAGGGACCGAATGGGGCCAACGTCCTGACTTTC. Its translation: CASRRQGPNGANVLTF.

The CDR3 region has the DNA TGCGCCAGCAGCTTGGACCCGGGGGCCTACGAGCAGTACTTC. Amino acid sequence: CASSLDPGAYEQYF. The chain links TRBV5-1 to TRBJ2-7, with a possible D match to TRBD2 (6 bases). The CDR3 is made up of 14 amino acids. V was cut by 0 bases and J by 2 bases, with 9 bases left in between. Germline loops: CDR1 SGHRS, CDR2 YFSETQ.

The V call is TRBV19, the J call TRBJ2-7; TRBD1 might be the D (5 bases). CDR1 is LNHDA, CDR2 SQIVND, per germline (reference sequence). The V and J ends lost 5 bases and 4 bases respectively, with 9 bases between them. The length of the CDR3 is 12 residues. CDR3 DNA sequence: TGTGCCAGTAGTGCAGGGAATTACGAGCAGTACTTC. Residues: CASSAGNYEQYF.

This chain uses TRBV29-1 with TRBJ2-5; D not resolved. In germline, CDR1 is SQVTM, CDR2 ANQGSEA. The germline V and J ends were trimmed by 4 bases and 2 bases, with 14 bases remaining between them. This CDR3 comprises 14 residues. The CDR3 loop is CSVGRVLKQETQYF. The CDR3 DNA reads as TGCAGCGTTGGGCGAGTGTTAAAACAAGAGACCCAGTACTTC.

The chain employs TRBV29-1 and TRBJ1-2; D remains ambiguous. In germline, CDR1 is SQVTM, CDR2 ANQGSEA. This CDR3 has 12 amino acids. V was shortened by 1 base and J by 7 bases, with 10 bases between the two germline ends. The CDR3 protein is CSVEVGIGGYTF. The CDR3 region has the DNA TGCAGCGTTGAAGTCGGGATTGGTGGCTACACCTTC.

The chain links TRBV25-1 to TRBJ2-5; D is unclear. Germline V gives CDR1 MGHDK, CDR2 SYGVNS. Trimming removed 7 bases at V and 5 bases at J, with 14 bases between. The CDR3 has 13 residues. The CDR3: CASKGLPGETQYF. In DNA form, the CDR3 reads TGTGCCAGCAAAGGCCTCCCCGGCGAGACCCAGTACTTC.

The chain recombines TRBV12-3 or TRBV12-4 with TRBJ2-2, with D unresolved. Trimming stripped 1 base from V and 0 bases from J, with 6 bases between. This CDR3 comprises 15 residues. For the CDR3, the DNA is TGTGCCAGCAGTTTAGACGGCGCGAACACCGGGGAGCTGTTTTTT. Translating gives CASSLDGANTGELFF.

The gene calls are TRBV4-1 and TRBJ2-3, with D uncertain. V was trimmed by 1 base and J by 4 bases, leaving 12 bases between them. This CDR3 contains 15 residues. Germline V gene lookup returns CDR1 MGHRA and CDR2 YSYEKL. CDR3 bases: TGCGCCAGCAGCCAAGTGGGGTTATACCCAGATACGCAGTATTTT. This translates into CASSQVGLYPDTQYF.

J is TRBJ1-2 and V is TRBV5-1; tentatively, D is TRBD1 (6 bases). V dropped 5 bases and J dropped 0 bases, with 14 bases sitting between them. The germline CDR1 and CDR2 sequences are SGHRS and YFSETQ. CDR3 size: 15 residues. The CDR3 sequence is CASRPWTASNYGYTF. The DNA of the CDR3 is TGCGCCAGCAGACCTTGGACAGCTTCTAACTATGGCTACACCTTC.

The chain joins TRBV20-1 to TRBJ1-5, with D possibly TRBD1 on 5 matching bases. The V gene lost 5 bases and the J gene lost 3 bases, with 14 bases spanning the gap. The V gene's germline CDR1 is DFQATT and CDR2 SNEGSKA (reference sequence). This CDR3 spans 14 amino acids. CDR3 nucleotides: TGCAGTGCTGGACAACCAGGCCCCAATCAGCCCCAGCATTTT. Encoded protein: CSAGQPGPNQPQHF.

V is TRBV28 and J is TRBJ2-7, with TRBD1 matching over 7 bases. CDR1 is MDHEN and CDR2 is SYDVKM in the germline V gene. This CDR3 is 13 amino acids long. J gave up 5 bases and V 6 bases, and 7 bases lay outside the gene matches. The CDR3 spells CASSPGGDNEQYF. The CDR3 DNA is TGTGCCAGCAGCCCAGGGGGAGATAACGAGCAGTACTTC.

The count of this clonotype is one. The V gene is TRBV5-6, the J gene TRBJ2-2; D not resolved. The CDR3 totals 14 residues. CDR1 SGHDT and CDR2 YYEEEE come from the germline V gene. V was trimmed by 9 bases and J by 5 bases, leaving 17 bases between them. This chain's CDR3 is CATQRQVQTGELFF. The CDR3, as DNA: TGTGCCACCCAGCGCCAGGTACAAACCGGGGAGCTGTTTTTT. Full variable domain (remainder filled in from reference TRBV5-6 and TRBJ2-2): DAGVTQSPTHLIKTRGQQVTLRCSPKSGHDTVSWYQQALGQGPQFIFQYYEEEERQRGNFPDRFSGHQFPNYSSELNVNALLLGDSALYLCATQRQVQTGELFFGEGSRLTVL.

Only a few counts were recorded for this clonotype. The CDR3 coding sequence is TGTGCCAGCAGCCAAGATGTGACAGGGAATTCACCCCTCCACTTT. Translated, it gives CASSQDVTGNSPLHF. This rearrangement joins TRBV3-1 to TRBJ1-6; TRBD1 aligns across 7 bases. CDR3 length: 15 amino acids. The V gene end was trimmed by 0 bases and the J gene end by 7 bases; junction bases not matched to a gene: 3. Per germline, CDR1 LGHDT and CDR2 YNNKEL (reference sequence).

V is TRBV13 and J is TRBJ2-2; D may be TRBD1 or TRBD2 (5 bases each). V was trimmed by 4 bases and J by 4 bases, leaving 16 bases between them. Per the germline V gene, CDR1 is PRHDT and CDR2 is FYEKMQ (reference sequence). The CDR3 spans 16 residues. The DNA of the CDR3 is TGTGCCAGCAGCTGGACGGGACGGAGTCTCACCGGGGAGCTGTTTTTT. This sequence encodes CASSWTGRSLTGELFF.

The chain recombines TRBV29-1 with TRBJ2-1, with a weak D call TRBD1 (6 bases). The CDR3 runs 12 residues. Trimming left V 6 bases short and J 9 bases short, with 15 bases between. Germline values: CDR1 SQVTM, CDR2 ANQGSEA. The CDR3 DNA sequence: TGCAGCGTGGGACAACCGGGCCTTGAGCAGTTCTTC. Its protein is CSVGQPGLEQFF.

The chain carries TRBV7-9 and TRBJ1-2; D possibly corresponds to TRBD1 (6 bases). This CDR3 contains 14 residues. The germline gives CDR1 SEHNR, CDR2 FQNEAQ (reference sequence). V was clipped by 5 bases and J by 5 bases, with 15 bases between them. This CDR3 reads CASSGGTLWYGYTF. CDR3 nucleotide sequence: TGTGCCAGCAGCGGTGGGACACTTTGGTATGGCTACACCTTC. The complete variable domain, with remaining parts taken from reference TRBV7-9 and TRBJ1-2, reads DTGVSQNPRHKITKRGQNVTFRCDPISEHNRLYWYRQTLGQGPEFLTYFQNEAQLEKSRLLSDRFSAERPKGSFSTLEIQRTEQGDSAMYLCASSGGTLWYGYTFGSGTRLTVV.